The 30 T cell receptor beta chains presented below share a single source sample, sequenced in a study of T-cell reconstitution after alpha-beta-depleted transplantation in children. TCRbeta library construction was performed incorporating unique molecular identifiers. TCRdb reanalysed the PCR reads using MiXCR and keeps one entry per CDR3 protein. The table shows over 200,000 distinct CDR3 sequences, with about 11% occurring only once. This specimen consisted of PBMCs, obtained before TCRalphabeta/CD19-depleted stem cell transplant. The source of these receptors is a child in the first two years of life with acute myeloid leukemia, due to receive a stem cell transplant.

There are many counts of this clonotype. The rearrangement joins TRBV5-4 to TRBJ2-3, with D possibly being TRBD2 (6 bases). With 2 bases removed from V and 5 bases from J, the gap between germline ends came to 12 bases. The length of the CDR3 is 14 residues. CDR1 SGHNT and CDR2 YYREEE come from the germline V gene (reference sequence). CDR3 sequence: CASSLAGRGDTQYF. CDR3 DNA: TGTGCCAGCAGCTTAGCGGGTAGGGGAGATACGCAGTATTTT.

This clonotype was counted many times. CDR3 DNA sequence: TGTGCCAGCAGCCAAGAGAGAATGTTCTACGAGCAGTACTTC. This gives the protein CASSQERMFYEQYF. The chain has TRBV4-2 and TRBJ2-7; D gene unclear. This CDR3 has 14 amino acids. V lost 0 bases, J lost 3 bases, and 9 bases lay in between. Germline V lookup: CDR1 LGHNA, CDR2 YNFKEQ.

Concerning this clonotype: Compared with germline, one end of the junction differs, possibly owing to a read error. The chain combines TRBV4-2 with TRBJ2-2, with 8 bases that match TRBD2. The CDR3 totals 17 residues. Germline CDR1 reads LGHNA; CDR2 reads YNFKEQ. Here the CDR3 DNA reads TGTGCCAGCAGCAAAGAAAGCGGGAGATTGAACACCGGGGAGCTGTTTTTT. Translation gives CASSKESGRLNTGELFF.

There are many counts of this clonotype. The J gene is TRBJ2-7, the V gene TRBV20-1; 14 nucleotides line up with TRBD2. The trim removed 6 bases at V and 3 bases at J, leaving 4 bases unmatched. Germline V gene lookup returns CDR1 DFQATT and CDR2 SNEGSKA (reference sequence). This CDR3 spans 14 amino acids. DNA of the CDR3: TGCAGTGCCCCCGGGACTAGCGGGAGCTACGAGCAGTACTTC. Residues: CSAPGTSGSYEQYF.

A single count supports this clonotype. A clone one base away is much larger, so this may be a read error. Here the CDR3 DNA reads TGTACCACCAGTGATCCGGGACTAGCGGGAGGGGGATCCTACAATGAGCAGTTCTTC. Its translation: CTTSDPGLAGGGSYNEQFF. The chain carries TRBV24-1 and TRBJ2-1, with 16 bases aligning to TRBD2. This CDR3 is built from 19 residues. Germline-derived CDR1 and CDR2 are KGHDR and SFDVKD.

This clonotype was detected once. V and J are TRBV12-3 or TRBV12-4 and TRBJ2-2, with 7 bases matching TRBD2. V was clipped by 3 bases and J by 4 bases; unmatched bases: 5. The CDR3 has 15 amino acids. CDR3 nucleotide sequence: TGTGCCAGCAGTTTCTTTGCGGGGGTCACCGGGGAGCTGTTTTTT. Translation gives CASSFFAGVTGELFF.

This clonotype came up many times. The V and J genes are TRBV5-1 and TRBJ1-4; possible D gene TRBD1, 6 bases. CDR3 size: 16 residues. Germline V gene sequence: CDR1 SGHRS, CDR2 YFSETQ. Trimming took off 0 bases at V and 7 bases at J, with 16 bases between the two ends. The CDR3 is CASSLAVGGAGEKLFF. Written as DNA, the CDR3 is TGCGCCAGCAGCTTGGCCGTTGGGGGGGCTGGTGAAAAACTGTTTTTT.

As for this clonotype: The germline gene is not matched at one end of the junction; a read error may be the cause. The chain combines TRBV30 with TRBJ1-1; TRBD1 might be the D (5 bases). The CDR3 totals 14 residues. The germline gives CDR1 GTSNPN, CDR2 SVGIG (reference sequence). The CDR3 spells CVWSVEGEGTEAFF. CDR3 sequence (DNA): TGTGTCTGGAGTGTCGAAGGGGAAGGCACTGAAGCGTTCTTT.

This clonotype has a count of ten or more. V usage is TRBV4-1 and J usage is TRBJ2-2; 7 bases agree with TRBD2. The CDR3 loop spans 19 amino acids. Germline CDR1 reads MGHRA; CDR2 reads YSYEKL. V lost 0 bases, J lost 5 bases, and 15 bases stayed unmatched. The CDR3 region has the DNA TGCGCCAGCAGCCAAGAAGTAGACGGGAGGACAACCACGACCGGGGAGCTGTTTTTT. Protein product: CASSQEVDGRTTTTGELFF.

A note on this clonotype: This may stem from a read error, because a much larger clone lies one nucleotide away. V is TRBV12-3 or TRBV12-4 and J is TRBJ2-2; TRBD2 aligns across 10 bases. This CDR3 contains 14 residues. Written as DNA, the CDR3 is TGTGCCAGCGGTTTGGCTAGCGGGGGCGGGGAGCTGTTTTTT. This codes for CASGLASGGGELFF.

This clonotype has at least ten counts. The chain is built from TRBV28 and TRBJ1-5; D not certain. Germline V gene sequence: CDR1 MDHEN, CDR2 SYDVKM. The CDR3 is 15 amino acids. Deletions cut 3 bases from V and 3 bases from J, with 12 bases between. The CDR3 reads CASSLTGLTNQPQHF. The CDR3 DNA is TGTGCCAGCAGTTTGACCGGCCTCACCAATCAGCCCCAGCATTTT.

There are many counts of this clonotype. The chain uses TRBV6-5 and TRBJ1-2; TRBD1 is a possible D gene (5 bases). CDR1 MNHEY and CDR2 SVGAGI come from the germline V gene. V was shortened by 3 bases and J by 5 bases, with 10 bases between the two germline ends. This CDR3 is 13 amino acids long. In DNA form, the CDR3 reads TGTGCCAGCAGTTATACTTCAGGGTATGGCTACACCTTC. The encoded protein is CASSYTSGYGYTF.

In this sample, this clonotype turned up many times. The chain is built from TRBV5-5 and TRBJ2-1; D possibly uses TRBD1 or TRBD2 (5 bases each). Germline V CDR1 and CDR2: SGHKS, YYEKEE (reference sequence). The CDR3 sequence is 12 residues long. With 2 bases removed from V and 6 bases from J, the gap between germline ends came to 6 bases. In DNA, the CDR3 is TGTGCCAGCAGCTTTGGGGGCAATGAGCAGTTCTTC. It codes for CASSFGGNEQFF.

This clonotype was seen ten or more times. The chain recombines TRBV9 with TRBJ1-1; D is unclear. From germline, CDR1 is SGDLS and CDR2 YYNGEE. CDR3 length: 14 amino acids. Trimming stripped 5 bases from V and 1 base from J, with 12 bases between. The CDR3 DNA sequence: TGTGCCAGCAGTGTATCCGGGAGGAACACTGAAGCTTTCTTT. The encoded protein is CASSVSGRNTEAFF.

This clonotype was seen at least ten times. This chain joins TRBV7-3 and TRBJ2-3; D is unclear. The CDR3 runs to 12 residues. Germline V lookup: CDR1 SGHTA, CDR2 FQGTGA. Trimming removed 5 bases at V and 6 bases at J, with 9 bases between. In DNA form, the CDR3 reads TGTGCCAGCAGCAATACCCGGGATACGCAGTATTTT. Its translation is CASSNTRDTQYF.

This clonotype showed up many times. CDR3 coding DNA: TGCAGTTCCCCGACTAGCGGGAGCACAGATACGCAGTATTTT. As protein: CSSPTSGSTDTQYF. The genes are TRBV20-1 and TRBJ2-3; 10 nucleotides match TRBD2. The trim removed 8 bases at V and 0 bases at J, leaving 5 bases unmatched. The CDR3 is 14 residues long. Germline V gene lookup returns CDR1 DFQATT and CDR2 SNEGSKA (reference sequence).

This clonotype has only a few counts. Here the CDR3 DNA reads TGTGCCACCAGTGATACCGGGACAGGGACCTACGAGCAGTACTTC. It encodes CATSDTGTGTYEQYF. The rearrangement uses TRBV24-1 and TRBJ2-7, with 9 bases identical to TRBD1. V was pared by 3 bases and J by 2 bases, with 4 bases of the junction left unmatched. The CDR3 sequence is 15 residues long. From germline, CDR1 is KGHDR and CDR2 SFDVKD.

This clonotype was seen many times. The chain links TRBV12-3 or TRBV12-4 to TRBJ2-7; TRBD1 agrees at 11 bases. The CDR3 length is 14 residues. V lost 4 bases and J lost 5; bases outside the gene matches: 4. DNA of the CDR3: TGTGCCAGCAGTTGGACAGGGGGCATCCACGAGCAGTACTTC. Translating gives CASSWTGGIHEQYF.

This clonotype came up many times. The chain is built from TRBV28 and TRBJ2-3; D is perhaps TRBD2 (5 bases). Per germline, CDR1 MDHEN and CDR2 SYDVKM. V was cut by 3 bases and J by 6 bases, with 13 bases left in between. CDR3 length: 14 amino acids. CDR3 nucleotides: TGTGCCAGCAGTTTCGTGGGAGCTCAGGATACGCAGTATTTT. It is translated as CASSFVGAQDTQYF.

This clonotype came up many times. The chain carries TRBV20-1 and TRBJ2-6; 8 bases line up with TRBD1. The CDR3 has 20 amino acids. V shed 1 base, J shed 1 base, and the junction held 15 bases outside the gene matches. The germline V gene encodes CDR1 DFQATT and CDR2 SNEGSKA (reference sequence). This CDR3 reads CSARGRTRDRISSGANVLTF. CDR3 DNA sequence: TGCAGTGCTAGAGGAAGGACGAGGGACAGGATTTCGTCTGGGGCCAACGTCCTGACTTTC.

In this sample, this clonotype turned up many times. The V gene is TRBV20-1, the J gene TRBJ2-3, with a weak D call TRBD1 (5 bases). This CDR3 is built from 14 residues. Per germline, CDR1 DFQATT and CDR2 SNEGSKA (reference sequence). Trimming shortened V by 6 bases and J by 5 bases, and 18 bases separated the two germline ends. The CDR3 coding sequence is TGCAGTGCCGACGGACCCAACCAGGGAGATACGCAGTATTTT. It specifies CSADGPNQGDTQYF.

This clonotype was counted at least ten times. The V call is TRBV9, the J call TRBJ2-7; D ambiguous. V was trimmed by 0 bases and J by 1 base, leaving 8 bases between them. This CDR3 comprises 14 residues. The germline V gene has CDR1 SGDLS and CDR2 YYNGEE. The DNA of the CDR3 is TGTGCCAGCAGCGTAGATGGTAGTTCCTACGAGCAGTACTTC. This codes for CASSVDGSSYEQYF.

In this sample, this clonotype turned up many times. The CDR3 loop reads CASSLDGARAEAFF. As DNA, the CDR3 is TGCGCCAGCAGCTTGGACGGGGCGCGGGCTGAAGCTTTCTTT. The chain carries TRBV5-1 and TRBJ1-1; maybe TRBD1 (5 bases). This CDR3 is built from 14 residues. Between the trimmed V and J ends, which lost 0 bases and 6 bases, there was a span of 12 bases. Germline V gene data show CDR1 as SGHRS and CDR2 as YFSETQ.

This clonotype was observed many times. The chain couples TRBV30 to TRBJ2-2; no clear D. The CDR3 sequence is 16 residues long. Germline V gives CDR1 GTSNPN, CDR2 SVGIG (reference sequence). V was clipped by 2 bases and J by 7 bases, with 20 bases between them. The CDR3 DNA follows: TGTGCCTGGAGTTCCCTCCCCGCGGCATCTGGCGGGGAGCTGTTTTTT. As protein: CAWSSLPAASGGELFF.

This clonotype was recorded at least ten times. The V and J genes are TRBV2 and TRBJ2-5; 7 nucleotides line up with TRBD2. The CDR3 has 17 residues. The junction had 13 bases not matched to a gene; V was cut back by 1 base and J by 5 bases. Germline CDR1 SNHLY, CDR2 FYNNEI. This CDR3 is CASSEGGLGAQGETQYF. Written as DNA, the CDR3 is TGTGCCAGCAGTGAAGGCGGACTAGGGGCCCAGGGTGAGACCCAGTACTTC.

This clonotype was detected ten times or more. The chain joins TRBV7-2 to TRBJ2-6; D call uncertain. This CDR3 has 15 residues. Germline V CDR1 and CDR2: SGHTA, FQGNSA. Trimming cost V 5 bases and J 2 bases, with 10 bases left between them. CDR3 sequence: CASSLDMTGANVLTF. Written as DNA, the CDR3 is TGTGCCAGCAGCCTAGACATGACTGGGGCCAACGTCCTGACTTTC.

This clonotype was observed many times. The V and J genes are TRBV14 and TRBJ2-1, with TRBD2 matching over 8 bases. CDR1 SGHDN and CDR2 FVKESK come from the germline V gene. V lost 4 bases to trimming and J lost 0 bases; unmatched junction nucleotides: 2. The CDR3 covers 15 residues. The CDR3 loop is CASSRSGSSYNEQFF. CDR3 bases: TGTGCCAGCAGCCGGAGCGGGAGCTCCTACAATGAGCAGTTCTTC.

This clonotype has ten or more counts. The CDR3 spells CSVVLGLAGGNEQFF. In DNA form, the CDR3 reads TGCAGCGTCGTTCTCGGACTAGCGGGAGGCAATGAGCAGTTCTTC. The chain joins TRBV29-1 to TRBJ2-1; the match to TRBD2 covers 14 bases. V dropped 6 bases and J dropped 6; count of bases not matched to a gene: 7. Germline CDR1 reads SQVTM; CDR2 reads ANQGSEA. There are 15 residues in the CDR3.

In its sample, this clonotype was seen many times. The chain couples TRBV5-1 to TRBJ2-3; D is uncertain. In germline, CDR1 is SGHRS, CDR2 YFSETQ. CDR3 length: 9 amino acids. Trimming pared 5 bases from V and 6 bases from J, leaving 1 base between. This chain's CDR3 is CASRDTQYF. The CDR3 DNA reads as TGCGCCAGCAGGGATACGCAGTATTTT.

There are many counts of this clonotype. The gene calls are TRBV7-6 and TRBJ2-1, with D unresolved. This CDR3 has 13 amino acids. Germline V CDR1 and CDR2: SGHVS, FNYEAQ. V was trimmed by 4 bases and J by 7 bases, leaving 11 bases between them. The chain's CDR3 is CASSSPSLNEQFF. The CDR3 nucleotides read TGTGCCAGCAGCTCCCCCTCACTGAATGAGCAGTTCTTC.